The T cell receptor (beta chain) under discussion was sequenced for a study of CD8+CD57+ T cells in acquired aplastic anemia. Study at large: DNA from sorted CD4+ and CD8+ cells averaged about 3.2 ug. The average read count for CD4+ cells in healthy donors was some 9.9 million. Regarding the study as a whole: Statistical testing detected no significant gap in CD8+ Simpson's diversity between patients and controls. Patients and controls had in common 25 to 30 CD8+ CDR3 sequences.

This clonotype was counted ten times or more. Its specificity is unknown. Trimming took off 7 bases at V and 0 bases at J, with 10 bases between the two ends. CDR1 is LNHDA and CDR2 is SQIVND in the germline V gene (reference sequence). The CDR3 is made up of 15 amino acids. The study profiled TCR beta VDJ and CDR3 using genomic DNA as template. A single record per CDR3 protein comes from TCRdb applying MiXCR to the reads. The repertoire holds hundreds of thousands of distinct CDR3 sequences, with roughly 64% as singletons. Sequenced sample: sorted CD4+, CD8+, or CD8+CD57+ T cells (not recorded which) from PBMCs. V gene TRBV19 combines with J gene TRBJ1-6; D is unresolved. The TCR sequence derives from a human donor in good health, serving as a control. CDR3 protein: CASNRMSSYNSPLHF. The DNA for the CDR3 is TGTGCCAGTAATCGCATGAGCTCCTATAATTCACCCCTCCACTTT.